This TCR beta chain emerged from a study of identical twins. General study results and limits: For cord blood, abundant beta clonotypes had fewer insertions, unlike memory repertoires, which showed none.

A universal primer site came from template switching; cDNA carried unique molecular identifiers. One entry per CDR3 protein results from TCRdb running MiXCR on the 5' RACE reads. Of under 250,000 distinct CDR3 sequences listed, roughly 7.5% are singletons. This clonotype was detected ten times or more. The antigen is not known. The CDR3 is made up of 14 amino acids. From germline, CDR1 is DFQATT and CDR2 SNEGSKA (reference sequence). V lost 2 bases and J 10 bases, leaving 17 bases between the germline ends. The sample was also linked to a second study, of yellow fever vaccine responses in identical twins.

This clonotype originated in a woman between 18 and 30 years old in good health. J is TRBJ1-4 and V is TRBV20-1, with D perhaps TRBD1 (6 bases). Source material: memory (CD45RO+) T cells sorted from blood. Here the CDR3 reads CSARSREFRGKLFF. CDR3 nucleotides: TGCAGTGCTAGATCACGGGAATTCAGGGGAAAACTGTTTTTT.